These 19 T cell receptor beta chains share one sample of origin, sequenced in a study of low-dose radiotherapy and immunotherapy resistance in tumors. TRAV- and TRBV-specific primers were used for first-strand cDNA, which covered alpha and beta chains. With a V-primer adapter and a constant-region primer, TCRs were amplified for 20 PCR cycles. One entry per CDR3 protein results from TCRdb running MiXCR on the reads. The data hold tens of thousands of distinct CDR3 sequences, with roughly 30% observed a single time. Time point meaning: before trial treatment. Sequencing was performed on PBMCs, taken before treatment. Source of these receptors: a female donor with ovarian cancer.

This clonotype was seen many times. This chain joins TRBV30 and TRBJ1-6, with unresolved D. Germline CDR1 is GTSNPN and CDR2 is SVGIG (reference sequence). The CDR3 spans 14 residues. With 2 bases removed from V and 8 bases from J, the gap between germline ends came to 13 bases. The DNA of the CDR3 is TGTGCCTGGAGTCGGGTCCAACGGGATTCACCCCTCCACTTT. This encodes CAWSRVQRDSPLHF.

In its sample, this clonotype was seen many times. The CDR3 DNA sequence: TGTGCCAGCAGCGACGACAGGGTTGCACCCCTCCACTTT. Translated: CASSDDRVAPLHF. This chain links TRBV7-2 with TRBJ1-6; 7 positions agree with TRBD1. The germline V gene has CDR1 SGHTA and CDR2 FQGNSA. V lost 5 bases and J lost 11; bases outside the gene matches: 6. The CDR3 covers 13 residues.

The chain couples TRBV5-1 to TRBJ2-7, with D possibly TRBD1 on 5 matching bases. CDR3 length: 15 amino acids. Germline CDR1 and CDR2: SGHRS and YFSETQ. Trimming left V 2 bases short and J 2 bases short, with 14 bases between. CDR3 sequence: CASSFLTDQTYEQYF. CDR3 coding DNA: TGCGCCAGCAGCTTCCTGACAGATCAGACCTACGAGCAGTACTTC.

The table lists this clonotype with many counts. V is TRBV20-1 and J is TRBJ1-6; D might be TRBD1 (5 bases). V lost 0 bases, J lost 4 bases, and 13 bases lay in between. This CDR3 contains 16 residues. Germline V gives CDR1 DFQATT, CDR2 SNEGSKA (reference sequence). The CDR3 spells CSARDPGASYNSPLHF. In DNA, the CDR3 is TGCAGTGCTAGAGATCCCGGGGCCTCGTATAATTCACCCCTCCACTTT.

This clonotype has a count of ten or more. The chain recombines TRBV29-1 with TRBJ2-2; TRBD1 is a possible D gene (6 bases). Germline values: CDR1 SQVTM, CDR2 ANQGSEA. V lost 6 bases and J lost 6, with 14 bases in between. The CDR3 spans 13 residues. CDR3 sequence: CSVERGGSGELFF. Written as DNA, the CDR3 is TGCAGCGTGGAAAGAGGGGGATCCGGGGAGCTGTTTTTT.

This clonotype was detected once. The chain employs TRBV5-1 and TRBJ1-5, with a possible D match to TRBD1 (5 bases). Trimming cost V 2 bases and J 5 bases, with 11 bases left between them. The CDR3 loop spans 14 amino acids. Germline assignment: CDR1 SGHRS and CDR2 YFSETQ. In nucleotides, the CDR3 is TGCGCCAGCAGCTTAGGGGACGGGGATCAGCCCCAGCATTTT. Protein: CASSLGDGDQPQHF.

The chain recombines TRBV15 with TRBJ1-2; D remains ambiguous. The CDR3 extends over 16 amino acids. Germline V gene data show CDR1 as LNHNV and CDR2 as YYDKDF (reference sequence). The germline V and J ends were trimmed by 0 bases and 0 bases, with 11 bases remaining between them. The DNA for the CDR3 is TGTGCCACCAGCAGAGATTATCCAGGCTCTAACTATGGCTACACCTTC. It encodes CATSRDYPGSNYGYTF. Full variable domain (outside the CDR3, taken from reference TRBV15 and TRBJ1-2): DAMVIQNPRYQVTQFGKPVTLSCSQTLNHNVMYWYQQKSSQAPKLLFHYYDKDFNNEADTPDNFQSRRPNTSFCFLDIRSPGLGDTAMYLCATSRDYPGSNYGYTFGSGTRLTVV.

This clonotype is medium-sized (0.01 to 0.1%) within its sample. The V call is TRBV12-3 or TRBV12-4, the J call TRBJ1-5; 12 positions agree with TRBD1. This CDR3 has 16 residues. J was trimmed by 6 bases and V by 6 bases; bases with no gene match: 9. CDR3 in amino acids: CASSNLGTGGRQPQHF. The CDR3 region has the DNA TGTGCCAGCAGCAACCTCGGGACAGGGGGCCGTCAGCCCCAGCATTTT.

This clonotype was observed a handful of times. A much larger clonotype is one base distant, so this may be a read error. This chain's CDR3 is CASNLSQYYEQYF. In nucleotides, the CDR3 is TGTGCCAGTAATTTGTCCCAGTACTACGAGCAGTACTTC. The chain has TRBV19 and TRBJ2-7; D gene ambiguous. Trimming shortened V by 7 bases and J by 3 bases, and 13 bases separated the two germline ends. The CDR3 contains 13 residues. Germline V lookup: CDR1 LNHDA, CDR2 SQIVND (reference sequence).

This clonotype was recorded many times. CDR3: CASSLSGTGIYEQYF. CDR3 nucleotide sequence: TGCGCCAGCAGCTTGTCTGGGACAGGGATCTACGAGCAGTACTTC. This rearrangement joins TRBV5-1 to TRBJ2-7; TRBD1 aligns across 9 bases. Germline trimming cut 1 base from V and 3 bases from J; bases unmatched to any gene: 5. The germline CDR1 and CDR2 sequences are SGHRS and YFSETQ. The CDR3 totals 15 residues.

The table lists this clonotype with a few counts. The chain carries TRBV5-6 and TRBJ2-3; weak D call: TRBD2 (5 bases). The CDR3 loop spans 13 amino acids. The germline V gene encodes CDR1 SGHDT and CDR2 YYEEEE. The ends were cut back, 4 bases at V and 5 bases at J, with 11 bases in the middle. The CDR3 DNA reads TGTGCCAGCAGCGTGGACGGGGTAGATACGCAGTATTTT. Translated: CASSVDGVDTQYF. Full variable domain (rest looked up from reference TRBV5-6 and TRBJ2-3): DAGVTQSPTHLIKTRGQQVTLRCSPKSGHDTVSWYQQALGQGPQFIFQYYEEEERQRGNFPDRFSGHQFPNYSSELNVNALLLGDSALYLCASSVDGVDTQYFGPGTRLTVL.

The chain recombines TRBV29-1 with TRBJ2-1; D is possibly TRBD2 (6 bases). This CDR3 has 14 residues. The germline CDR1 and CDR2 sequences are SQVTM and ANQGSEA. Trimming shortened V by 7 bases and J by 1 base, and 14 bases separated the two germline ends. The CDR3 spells CSASGGDSYNEQFF. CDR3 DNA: TGCAGCGCCTCAGGAGGGGATTCCTACAATGAGCAGTTCTTC.

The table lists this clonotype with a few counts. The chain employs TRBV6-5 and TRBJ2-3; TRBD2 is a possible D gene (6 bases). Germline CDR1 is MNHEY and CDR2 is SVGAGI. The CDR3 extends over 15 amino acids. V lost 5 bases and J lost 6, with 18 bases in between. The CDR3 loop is CASSDGQVEGDTQYF. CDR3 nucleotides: TGTGCCAGCAGTGATGGGCAGGTGGAGGGTGATACGCAGTATTTT.

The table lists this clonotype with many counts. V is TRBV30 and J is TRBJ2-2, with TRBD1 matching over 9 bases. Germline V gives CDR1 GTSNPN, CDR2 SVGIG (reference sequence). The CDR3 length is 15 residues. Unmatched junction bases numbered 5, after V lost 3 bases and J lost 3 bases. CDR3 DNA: TGTGCCTGGAGCGGGGACAGGGTGGACACCGGGGAGCTGTTTTTT. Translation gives CAWSGDRVDTGELFF.

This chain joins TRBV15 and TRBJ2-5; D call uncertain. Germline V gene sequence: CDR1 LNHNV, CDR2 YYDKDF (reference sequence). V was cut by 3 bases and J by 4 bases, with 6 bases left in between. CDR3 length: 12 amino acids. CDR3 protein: CATSRLGETQYF. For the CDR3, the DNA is TGTGCCACCAGCAGGCTGGGAGAGACCCAGTACTTC. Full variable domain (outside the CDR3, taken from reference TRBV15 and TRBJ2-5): DAMVIQNPRYQVTQFGKPVTLSCSQTLNHNVMYWYQQKSSQAPKLLFHYYDKDFNNEADTPDNFQSRRPNTSFCFLDIRSPGLGDTAMYLCATSRLGETQYFGPGTRLLVL.

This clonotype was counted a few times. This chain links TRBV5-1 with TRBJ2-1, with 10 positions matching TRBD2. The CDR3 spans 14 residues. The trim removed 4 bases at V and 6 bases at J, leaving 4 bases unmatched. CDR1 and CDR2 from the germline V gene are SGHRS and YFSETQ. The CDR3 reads CASSVAGGFNEQFF. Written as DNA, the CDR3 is TGCGCCAGCAGCGTAGCGGGGGGCTTCAATGAGCAGTTCTTC.

The CDR3 DNA is TGTGCCAGCAGTTTATTGGGGGCGACCGGCCTTCAGCCCCAGCATTTT. Protein: CASSLLGATGLQPQHF. The gene calls are TRBV12-3 or TRBV12-4 and TRBJ1-5; tentative D call: TRBD1 (6 bases). The germline V and J ends were trimmed by 2 bases and 6 bases, with 17 bases remaining between them. The CDR3 contains 16 residues.

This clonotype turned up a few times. CDR3 loop: CASRGRTLYEQYF. CDR3 sequence (DNA): TGCGCCAGCAGGGGAAGGACCCTCTACGAGCAGTACTTC. The V and J genes are TRBV5-1 and TRBJ2-7; unclear D gene. V lost 5 bases and J lost 3, with 12 bases in between. The germline CDR1 and CDR2 sequences are SGHRS and YFSETQ. The CDR3 contains 13 residues.

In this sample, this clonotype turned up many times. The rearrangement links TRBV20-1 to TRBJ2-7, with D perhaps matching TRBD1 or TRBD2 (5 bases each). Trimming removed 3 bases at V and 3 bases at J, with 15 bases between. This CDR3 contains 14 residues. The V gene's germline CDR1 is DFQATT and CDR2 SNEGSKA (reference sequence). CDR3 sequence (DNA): TGCAGTGCTAGCGACGGGACGCACCTCTACGAGCAGTACTTC. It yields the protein CSASDGTHLYEQYF.